The clone carrying this TCR beta chain came up many times. Its specificity is not known. This sample was included in a study of early T cells in non-severe SARS-CoV-2 infection. Background on the study: Unsorted whole blood bulk RNA was sequenced, with unpaired chains.

The CDR3 length is 15 residues. Trimming cost V 2 bases and J 0 bases, with 10 bases left between them. General study findings and limits: CD4 and private specificities were missed by VDJdb matching, which favored anti-spike CD8 responses.

Individual cDNA molecules carried attached unique molecular identifiers. One entry per CDR3 protein, called by TCRdb with MiXCR from the 5' RACE reads. The data show about 38,000 distinct CDR3 sequences, roughly 4.4% seen once. This receptor was obtained from an adult who was a healthcare worker with PCR-confirmed SARS-CoV-2 infection or an uninfected control (not recorded which). The chain links TRBV12-3 or TRBV12-4 to TRBJ1-2; unclear D gene. The sequencing input was whole blood. Here the CDR3 reads CASSLLAEANYGYTF. Written as DNA, the CDR3 is TGTGCCAGCAGTTTATTGGCCGAAGCTAACTATGGCTACACCTTC.